Listed below are T cell receptor beta chains from one sample, sequenced in a study of Graves' ophthalmopathy and Graves' hyperthyroidism. TCRdb re-derived calls from the multiplex PCR reads in MiXCR, one entry per CDR3 protein. The sample contains around 600,000 distinct CDR3 sequences, about 41% of which appear only once. Sequencing was carried out using peripheral blood. The receptor set was obtained from an adult man with Graves' ophthalmopathy. CDR3s include the opening cysteine and the closing phenylalanine or tryptophan. The D gene is left open where the match is weak. Only part of the rows carry a size: once, few, many, or a class if the clone is expanded.

J gene: TRBJ1-5; clone size: many; D gene: .; V gene: TRBV19; CDR3 protein: CASSIVDGNQPQHF; CDR3 DNA: TGTGCCAGTAGTATCGTGGACGGCAATCAGCCCCAGCATTTT
J gene: TRBJ2-5; clone size: many; D gene: TRBD1; V gene: TRBV3-1; CDR3 protein: CASSLGTGRREAQYF; CDR3 DNA: TGTGCCAGCAGCCTCGGGACAGGGCGACGGGAGGCCCAGTACTTC
J gene: TRBJ1-5; clone size: .; D gene: .; V gene: TRBV7-2; CDR3 protein: CASSYMNRLINQPQHF; CDR3 DNA: TGTGCCAGCAGTTACATGAACAGACTAATCAATCAGCCCCAGCATTTT
J gene: TRBJ2-7; clone size: few; D gene: TRBD1; V gene: TRBV11-2; CDR3 protein: CASSLAVQGALYEQYF; CDR3 DNA: TGTGCCAGCAGCTTAGCGGTGCAGGGGGCTTTGTACGAGCAGTACTTC
J gene: TRBJ1-2; clone size: .; D gene: .; V gene: TRBV2; CDR3 protein: CASTPGQPYGYTF; CDR3 DNA: TGTGCCAGCACACCGGGACAACCCTATGGCTACACCTTC
J gene: TRBJ1-4; clone size: many; D gene: .; V gene: TRBV19; CDR3 protein: CASSLSSTRQDEKLFF; CDR3 DNA: TGTGCCAGTAGTCTCTCATCAACGCGACAAGATGAAAAACTGTTTTTT
J gene: TRBJ1-1; clone size: many; D gene: .; V gene: TRBV2; CDR3 protein: CASSELGSGTEAFF; CDR3 DNA: TGTGCCAGCAGTGAATTGGGATCTGGCACTGAAGCTTTCTTT
J gene: TRBJ1-1; clone size: many; D gene: .; V gene: TRBV24-1; CDR3 protein: CATSETGMSPNTEAFF; CDR3 DNA: TGTGCCACCAGTGAAACAGGGATGAGTCCGAACACTGAAGCTTTCTTT
J gene: TRBJ2-5; clone size: .; D gene: TRBD1; V gene: TRBV11-1; CDR3 protein: CASSLVQGAVGETQYF; CDR3 DNA: TGTGCCAGCAGCTTAGTTCAGGGGGCCGTAGGGGAGACCCAGTACTTC
J gene: TRBJ2-7; clone size: .; D gene: .; V gene: TRBV7-2; CDR3 protein: CASSLANTPGARGREQYF; CDR3 DNA: TGTGCCAGCAGCTTAGCCAATACCCCGGGGGCAAGGGGGCGCGAGCAGTACTTC
J gene: TRBJ1-4; clone size: .; D gene: TRBD1; V gene: TRBV7-4; CDR3 protein: CASRWGLKGANTEKLFF; CDR3 DNA: TGTGCCAGCAGGTGGGGTTTGAAGGGGGCGAACACGGAAAAACTGTTTTTT
J gene: TRBJ1-2; clone size: many; D gene: .; V gene: TRBV5-8; CDR3 protein: CASSLADIYGYTF; CDR3 DNA: TGTGCCAGCAGCTTGGCCGATATCTATGGCTACACCTTC
J gene: TRBJ2-7; clone size: once; D gene: .; V gene: TRBV10-3; CDR3 protein: CAISEGLLYEQYF; CDR3 DNA: TGTGCCATCAGTGAGGGACTCCTCTACGAGCAGTACTTC
J gene: TRBJ2-5; clone size: .; D gene: .; V gene: TRBV29-1; CDR3 protein: CSVDGGASNQPQYF; CDR3 DNA: TGCAGCGTGGATGGGGGGGCAAGCAATCAGCCCCAGTACTTC
J gene: TRBJ1-2; clone size: many; D gene: .; V gene: TRBV11-2; CDR3 protein: CASSLQETEYGYTF; CDR3 DNA: TGTGCCAGCAGCTTACAGGAGACGGAGTATGGCTACACCTTC
J gene: TRBJ2-2; clone size: .; D gene: TRBD2; V gene: TRBV12-5; CDR3 protein: CASGPGLGNTGELFF; CDR3 DNA: TGTGCTAGTGGTCCGGGACTAGGGAACACCGGGGAGCTGTTTTTT
J gene: TRBJ2-5; clone size: .; D gene: TRBD1; V gene: TRBV7-3; CDR3 protein: CASGLTGGRGDTQYF; CDR3 DNA: TGTGCCAGCGGCTTAACAGGGGGCCGGGGAGATACGCAGTACTTC
J gene: TRBJ2-6; clone size: .; D gene: .; V gene: TRBV5-1; CDR3 protein: CASSPGKAGANVLTF; CDR3 DNA: TGCGCCAGCAGCCCAGGTAAAGCTGGGGCCAACGTCCTGACTTTC
J gene: TRBJ1-2; clone size: many; D gene: .; V gene: TRBV12-3/TRBV12-4; CDR3 protein: CASSFGRAESYGYTF; CDR3 DNA: TGTGCCAGCAGTTTTGGTAGGGCCGAAAGCTATGGCTACACCTTC
J gene: TRBJ2-1; clone size: .; D gene: .; V gene: TRBV2; CDR3 protein: CATTEGLGEQFF; CDR3 DNA: TGTGCCACCACCGAGGGGTTGGGTGAGCAGTTCTTC
J gene: TRBJ2-5; clone size: .; D gene: TRBD2; V gene: TRBV29-1; CDR3 protein: CSSPWTSQETQYF; CDR3 DNA: TGCAGCAGCCCTTGGACTAGCCAAGAGACCCAGTACTTC
J gene: TRBJ1-1; clone size: many; D gene: TRBD1; V gene: TRBV7-3; CDR3 protein: CASSSGQEGTEAFF; CDR3 DNA: TGTGCCAGCAGCTCCGGACAGGAAGGCACTGAAGCTTTCTTT
J gene: TRBJ2-7; clone size: few; D gene: .; V gene: TRBV4-1; CDR3 protein: CASSQEPGNSYEQYF; CDR3 DNA: TGCGCCAGCAGCCAAGAACCGGGGAACTCCTACGAGCAGTACTTC
J gene: TRBJ2-2; clone size: .; D gene: .; V gene: TRBV7-2; CDR3 protein: CASSLASRQPGELFF; CDR3 DNA: TGTGCCAGCAGCTTAGCGTCCCGACAGCCTGGGGAGCTGTTTTTT